This TCR beta chain was retrieved from a study of T cell clones after liver transplantation. Here immunoSEQ multiplex PCR was the method, and the copy in TCRdb shows in-frame clones only, minus some. The top ten hold 2% to 2.5% of the sample, which has 65,000 to 85,000 clones, around 84% seen once. V was pared by 6 bases and J by 1 base, with 4 bases of the junction left unmatched. The CDR3 runs to 14 residues. Germline assignment: CDR1 MDHEN and CDR2 SYDVKM. This clone showed up just once. The material was CD4+ T cells from blood, obtained around 50 months after liver transplant. The V and J genes are TRBV28 and TRBJ2-5; TRBD2 agrees at 8 bases. The TCR originated in a human patient who received a liver transplant. Some T cells here may be from the graft donor. CDR3 in amino acids: CASRPGTSQETQYF. The CDR3, as DNA: TGTGCCAGCAGACCCGGGACTAGCCAAGAGACCCAGTACTTC.